This T cell receptor beta chain was recovered during a study of human T cells and chemical hapten exposure. On the study more broadly: A patient group, mainly female, showed alopecia areata, totalis or universalis.

The time point denotes: patch test 1, 2 weeks after DPC sensitization. Noted treatment: therapeutic diphenylcyclopropenone sensitization with weekly scalp DPC. Researchers extracted total RNA from unfractionated whole blood. Original data processing: There were a median of around 100,000 TCRs per sample, with a range from about 20,000 to 700,000. TCRdb redid the calling of the RACE reads with MiXCR, one entry per CDR3 protein. What appears here as the V and J calls and clone size reflects TCRdb's work, not the paper's. The sample holds approximately 41,000 distinct CDR3 sequences, around 3.8% seen once. This clonotype came up many times. Antigen: not known. Study outcomes and limitations: Patch test scores rose with PT1 expanded TCR counts, a positive correlation. No alteration of TCRs above 1 in 1000 frequency was seen with DPC sensitization.

The sample was whole blood, taken in connection with sensitization to the hapten diphenylcyclopropenone (DPC). The TCR sequence derives from a man between 50 and 59 years old with alopecia areata. Some clones in this sample may be carry-over from other donors' samples.

CDR3 sequence: CASTSPASGRYEQYF. The CDR3 DNA is TGTGCCAGCACTTCCCCGGCTAGCGGGAGGTACGAGCAGTACTTC. V usage is TRBV6-2 or TRBV6-3 and J usage is TRBJ2-7, with 11 bases lining up with TRBD2. J lost 4 bases, V lost 7 bases, and 9 bases had no gene match. There are 15 residues in the CDR3. Germline-derived CDR1 and CDR2 are MNHEY and SVGEGT.